This is a list of T cell receptor beta chains from one sample in a study of tumor-infiltrating lymphocytes in localized non-small cell lung cancer. Using immunoSEQ multiplex PCR, the repertoire was profiled, and TCRdb retains in-frame clones only, with some absent. The sample includes about 12,000 clones, 80% of them seen just once. Input material: lung tumor tissue. These receptors were taken from a human donor with non-small cell lung cancer. Each CDR3 is given with its conserved first and last residue. D genes are given only for firm matches. The listing skips clone size in some rows; elsewhere it reads once, few, many or a size class.

J: TRBJ1-2; size: .; V: TRBV9; D: TRBD1; DNA: TGTGCCAGCAGCGTAAGGACAGGGGGCGGCTACACCTTC; CDR3: CASSVRTGGGYTF
J: TRBJ2-3; size: .; V: TRBV10-3; D: TRBD2; DNA: TGTGCCATCGGTACTAGCGGGGGCCACACAGATACGCAGTATTTT; CDR3: CAIGTSGGHTDTQYF
J: TRBJ1-4; size: .; V: TRBV30; D: .; DNA: TGTGCCTCCGGACAGAGGTATGAAAAACTGTTTTTT; CDR3: CASGQRYEKLFF
J: TRBJ1-1; size: .; V: TRBV5-1; D: .; DNA: TGCGCCAGCAGCTTGGCAGGGACGTCAATGAACACTGAAGCTTTCTTT; CDR3: CASSLAGTSMNTEAFF
J: TRBJ1-4; size: .; V: TRBV19; D: TRBD1; DNA: TGTGCCAGTACCAAAGATTTCCGGGACAGGCCTACAACTAATGAAAAACTGTTTTTT; CDR3: CASTKDFRDRPTTNEKLFF
J: TRBJ1-1; size: .; V: TRBV15; D: .; DNA: TGTGCCACCAGCAGGGGGGGTCGGGTCACTGAAGCTTTCTTT; CDR3: CATSRGGRVTEAFF
J: TRBJ2-3; size: .; V: TRBV6-5; D: .; DNA: TGTGCCAGCAGTTACTCGGACGGCACAGATACGCAGTATTTT; CDR3: CASSYSDGTDTQYF
J: TRBJ1-5; size: .; V: TRBV6-1; D: .; DNA: TGTGCCCACGGGGCAGGGGTGAATCAGCCCCAGCATTTT; CDR3: CAHGAGVNQPQHF
J: TRBJ1-2; size: .; V: TRBV5-4; D: .; DNA: TGTGCCAGCAGCTTGGGTTCCGCTAACTATGGCTACACCTTC; CDR3: CASSLGSANYGYTF
J: TRBJ1-4; size: .; V: TRBV5-1; D: .; DNA: TGCGCCAGCAGCTTGGATGGTGGGAGGGATGAAAAACTGTTTTTT; CDR3: CASSLDGGRDEKLFF
J: TRBJ1-1; size: .; V: TRBV5-5; D: .; DNA: TGTGCCAGCAGCTTGGAGAAAGCTGAAGCTTTCTTT; CDR3: CASSLEKAEAFF
J: TRBJ2-5; size: .; V: TRBV2; D: .; DNA: TGTGCCAGCAGCGCAGACAGTACGGAGACCCAGTACTTC; CDR3: CASSADSTETQYF
J: TRBJ2-5; size: few; V: TRBV15; D: .; DNA: TGTGCCACCAGCAGAGAGGCTACCTTCCAAGAGACCCAGTACTTC; CDR3: CATSREATFQETQYF
J: TRBJ1-5; size: .; V: TRBV6-5; D: .; DNA: TGTGCCAGCAGTTACTCACCCATCGGGGGTCAGCCCCAGCATTTT; CDR3: CASSYSPIGGQPQHF
J: TRBJ2-5; size: once; V: TRBV18; D: .; DNA: TGTGCCAGCTCACCTCTACTGGTAAAAGAGACCCAGTACTTC; CDR3: CASSPLLVKETQYF
J: TRBJ1-3; size: .; V: TRBV6-5; D: .; DNA: TGTGCCAGCAGAGACTCGCGGCCTGGAAACACCATATATTTT; CDR3: CASRDSRPGNTIYF
J: TRBJ1-3; size: once; V: TRBV4-1; D: .; DNA: TGCGCCAGCAGCCAAGAGAACTCTGGAAACACCATATATTTT; CDR3: CASSQENSGNTIYF
J: TRBJ1-2; size: .; V: TRBV29-1; D: .; DNA: TGCAGCGTTGGATGGGACTATGGCTACACCTTC; CDR3: CSVGWDYGYTF
J: TRBJ1-1; size: .; V: TRBV10-2; D: TRBD1; DNA: TGCGCCACTTCAGGACAGGGGATTGGTAACACTGAAGCTTTCTTT; CDR3: CATSGQGIGNTEAFF
J: TRBJ2-5; size: .; V: TRBV6-1; D: .; DNA: TGTGCCAGCAGTGAATTGTGGGGGGCAAGGGAGACCCAGTACTTC; CDR3: CASSELWGARETQYF
J: TRBJ2-5; size: .; V: TRBV2; D: .; DNA: TGTGCCAGCAGTGAGACAAGGGGAGAGACCCAGTACTTC; CDR3: CASSETRGETQYF
J: TRBJ1-5; size: .; V: TRBV7-9; D: TRBD1; DNA: TGTGCCAGCAGCTTAGGGACAGGGGCAAATCAGCCCCAGCATTTT; CDR3: CASSLGTGANQPQHF
J: TRBJ1-2; size: .; V: TRBV11-2; D: TRBD1; DNA: TGTGCCAGCAGCCGGGACAGGGGAGGTGATGGCTACACCTTC; CDR3: CASSRDRGGDGYTF
J: TRBJ1-1; size: .; V: TRBV27; D: TRBD1; DNA: TGTGCCAGCAGTCGACGGGACAGGGCGAACACTGAAGCTTTCTTT; CDR3: CASSRRDRANTEAFF
J: TRBJ1-2; size: .; V: TRBV5-1; D: .; DNA: TGCGCCAGCAGCGACAAACCTAACTATGGCTACACCTTC; CDR3: CASSDKPNYGYTF
J: TRBJ2-7; size: .; V: TRBV5-4; D: .; DNA: TGTGCCAGCAGCTTGGAGGGTCAGCGGGCCTACGAGCAGTACTTC; CDR3: CASSLEGQRAYEQYF
J: TRBJ1-1; size: .; V: TRBV6-5; D: .; DNA: TGTGCCAGCAGTTACTCGGGGGTTAACACTGAAGCTTTCTTT; CDR3: CASSYSGVNTEAFF
J: TRBJ1-2; size: once; V: TRBV7-8; D: .; DNA: TGTGCCAGCACCTTAGCATGGGGTCCGTATGGCTACACCTTC; CDR3: CASTLAWGPYGYTF
J: TRBJ1-1; size: .; V: TRBV19; D: .; DNA: TGTGCCAGTAGTTGGAGTCTGAGCCAGAACACTGAAGCTTTCTTT; CDR3: CASSWSLSQNTEAFF
J: TRBJ1-5; size: .; V: TRBV6-6; D: TRBD1; DNA: TGTGCCAGCAGCCTAGACAGGGTCGGATATCAGCCCCAGCATTTT; CDR3: CASSLDRVGYQPQHF
J: TRBJ2-1; size: .; V: TRBV27; D: .; DNA: TGTGCCAGCAGTTTAGACTACAGGGTTGAGCAGTTCTTC; CDR3: CASSLDYRVEQFF
J: TRBJ1-4; size: .; V: TRBV19; D: TRBD1; DNA: TGTGCCAGTACCCCACAGGGGGCGACTAATGAAAAACTGTTTTTT; CDR3: CASTPQGATNEKLFF
J: TRBJ1-2; size: medium-sized; V: TRBV30; D: TRBD1; DNA: TGTGCCTGGATAAGACAGGGAAACTATGGCTACACCTTC; CDR3: CAWIRQGNYGYTF
J: TRBJ1-2; size: medium-sized; V: TRBV7-8; D: .; DNA: TGTGCCAGCAGCCCAGACCTCCAACCCGTAAGAAACACCTTC; CDR3: CASSPDLQPVRNTF
J: TRBJ1-1; size: .; V: TRBV30; D: .; DNA: TGTGCCGGCCGACAGGAGATGAACACTGAAGCTTTCTTT; CDR3: CAGRQEMNTEAFF
J: TRBJ1-1; size: .; V: TRBV30; D: .; DNA: TGTGCCTGGAGTGGCACGGCGGGGGGAAAGGCCACTGAAGCTTTCTTT; CDR3: CAWSGTAGGKATEAFF
J: TRBJ1-1; size: few; V: TRBV6-1; D: .; DNA: TGTGCCAGCAGTGCGACATGGGACCCCCGATGGACTGAAGCTTTCTTT; CDR3: CASSATWDPRWTEAFF
J: TRBJ2-7; size: few; V: TRBV19; D: TRBD1; DNA: TGTGCCAGTAGACCAACCGGGACAGGACTTCCCGAGCAGTACTTC; CDR3: CASRPTGTGLPEQYF
J: TRBJ1-6; size: .; V: TRBV19; D: TRBD1; DNA: TGTGCCAGTAGTATAGACCGCAGGGGGGATTCACCCCTCCACTTT; CDR3: CASSIDRRGDSPLHF
J: TRBJ2-3; size: .; V: TRBV5-1; D: TRBD1; DNA: TGCGCCAGCAGCCGGACAGGGTCCAGCGCAGATACGCAGTATTTT; CDR3: CASSRTGSSADTQYF
J: TRBJ2-3; size: .; V: TRBV5-1; D: TRBD2; DNA: TGCGCCAGCAGCTCGGGACTAGCGGTACGGGCAGATACGCAGTATTTT; CDR3: CASSSGLAVRADTQYF
J: TRBJ1-3; size: .; V: TRBV9; D: .; DNA: TGTGCCAGCAGCGCAGGTATCCTCTCTGGAAACACCATATATTTT; CDR3: CASSAGILSGNTIYF
J: TRBJ2-3; size: .; V: TRBV27; D: .; DNA: TGTGCCAGCAGCGAAAAGCAGAGAGACACAGATACGCAGTATTTT; CDR3: CASSEKQRDTDTQYF
J: TRBJ1-1; size: .; V: TRBV27; D: .; DNA: TGTGCCAGCAGTTTCCTGACCAGGAAGGAAGCTTTCTTT; CDR3: CASSFLTRKEAFF
J: TRBJ1-5; size: few; V: TRBV30; D: TRBD1; DNA: TGTGCCTGGACGGACAGGATAAATCAGCCCCAGCATTTT; CDR3: CAWTDRINQPQHF
J: TRBJ1-1; size: .; V: TRBV10-3; D: TRBD1; DNA: TGTGCCATCAGTGAGTCGGGGGACAGTTCGAACACTGAAGCTTTCTTT; CDR3: CAISESGDSSNTEAFF
J: TRBJ1-2; size: .; V: TRBV4-1; D: TRBD1; DNA: TGCGCCAGCAGCCAAGATAGGGCAGGGGGTGGCTACACCTTC; CDR3: CASSQDRAGGGYTF
J: TRBJ1-6; size: .; V: TRBV5-4; D: .; DNA: TGTGCCAGCAGCTTTTACTCCTATAATTCACCCCTCCACTTT; CDR3: CASSFYSYNSPLHF
J: TRBJ1-6; size: .; V: TRBV7-2; D: TRBD1; DNA: TGTGCCAGCACCCTACAGGGGAATTCACCCCTCCACTTT; CDR3: CASTLQGNSPLHF
J: TRBJ2-3; size: .; V: TRBV27; D: .; DNA: TGTGCCAGCAGTGCTAACCGGGGAGGGGGGGGAACAGATACGCAGTATTTT; CDR3: CASSANRGGGGTDTQYF